Presented here are 2 T cell receptor beta chains from one specimen sequenced in a study of shared clonotypes between healthy human individuals. The assay was immunoSEQ multiplex PCR, and TCRdb's table has in-frame clones only and misses some. In the table there are some 2,000,000 clones, approximately 94% of which are singletons. The sample consisted of naive CD4+ T cells sorted from blood. The subset here: CD45RA+ positively selected. These receptors all come from a man aged 18 to 29 in good health.

This chain links TRBV6-6 with TRBJ1-5; D is possibly TRBD1 (5 bases). The CDR3 totals 16 residues. CDR1 MNHNY and CDR2 SVGAGI come from the germline V gene (reference sequence). V was shortened by 4 bases and J by 2 bases, with 15 bases between the two germline ends. CDR3: CASSSAGREGNQPQHF. CDR3 sequence (DNA): TGTGCCAGCAGTTCCGCCGGCAGGGAGGGCAATCAGCCCCAGCATTTT.

This clone appeared a single time. The chain is built from TRBV6-1 and TRBJ2-3; 9 bases align to TRBD1. Germline CDR1 is MNHNS and CDR2 is SASEGT. V lost 8 bases and J lost 1; bases outside the gene matches: 4. The CDR3 spans 14 residues. The DNA of the CDR3 is TGTGCCAGCGGACAGGGGACGCGCACAGATACGCAGTATTTT. Encoded protein: CASGQGTRTDTQYF.